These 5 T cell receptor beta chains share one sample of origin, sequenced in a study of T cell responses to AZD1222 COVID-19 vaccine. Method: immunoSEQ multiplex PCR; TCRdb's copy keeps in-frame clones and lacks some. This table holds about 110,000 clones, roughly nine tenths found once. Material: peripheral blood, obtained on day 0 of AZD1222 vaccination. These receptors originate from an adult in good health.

The CDR3 nucleotides are TGCGCCAGCAGCTTTTCACAGGGTAACACCGGGGAGCTGTTTTTT. Amino acids: CASSFSQGNTGELFF. V and J are TRBV5-1 and TRBJ2-2; D is perhaps TRBD1 (6 bases). Between the trimmed V and J ends, which lost 2 bases and 2 bases, there was a span of 10 bases. The CDR3 sequence is 15 residues long. Germline V gene lookup returns CDR1 SGHRS and CDR2 YFSETQ.

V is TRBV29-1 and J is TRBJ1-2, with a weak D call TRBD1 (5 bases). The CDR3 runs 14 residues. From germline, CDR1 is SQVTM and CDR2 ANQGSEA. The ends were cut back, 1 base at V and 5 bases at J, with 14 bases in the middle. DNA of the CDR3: TGCAGCGTTGAAGCAGGAGGGGCTCAATATGGCTACACCTTC. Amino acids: CSVEAGGAQYGYTF.

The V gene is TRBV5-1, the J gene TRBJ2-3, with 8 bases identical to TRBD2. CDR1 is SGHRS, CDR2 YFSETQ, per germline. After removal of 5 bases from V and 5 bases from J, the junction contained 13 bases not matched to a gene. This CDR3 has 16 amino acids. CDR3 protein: CASSAGWSGSLDTQYF. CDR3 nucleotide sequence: TGCGCCAGCAGTGCTGGGTGGAGCGGGAGCTTAGATACGCAGTATTTT.

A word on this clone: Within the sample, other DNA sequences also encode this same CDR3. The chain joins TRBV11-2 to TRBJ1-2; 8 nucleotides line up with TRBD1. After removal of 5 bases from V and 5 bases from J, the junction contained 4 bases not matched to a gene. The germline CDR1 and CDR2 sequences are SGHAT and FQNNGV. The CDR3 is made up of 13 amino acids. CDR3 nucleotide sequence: TGTGCCAGCAGCCTCGGGACAGGATATGGCTACACCTTC. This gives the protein CASSLGTGYGYTF.

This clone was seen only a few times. The CDR3 is CSVGPQRSNQPQHF. The CDR3 DNA reads TGCAGCGTTGGGCCTCAACGGAGCAATCAGCCCCAGCATTTT. V gene TRBV29-1 combines with J gene TRBJ1-5; D is unresolved. CDR1 and CDR2 from the germline V gene are SQVTM and ANQGSEA. Deletions cut 4 bases from V and 1 base from J, with 11 bases between. CDR3 size: 14 residues.